A few counts support the clone carrying this T cell receptor (beta chain). Its cognate antigen is unknown. Measured with immunoSEQ multiplex PCR; TCRdb has only the in-frame clones, and not every one. The sample contains fewer than 90,000 clones, about 90% of which appear only once. The source of the sample is a study of OX40 agonist ivuxolimab in advanced cancers. General study points: Both CD4+ and CD8+ T cell populations in blood had undergone clonal expansion by week 6 at 0.1 to 3.0 mg/kg.

This CDR3 comprises 15 residues. V dropped 3 bases and J dropped 0 bases, with 8 bases sitting between them. Germline assignment: CDR1 SEHNR and CDR2 FQNEAQ (reference sequence). The sequencing used CD4+ or CD8+ T cells sorted from blood, collected in a trial of the OX40 agonist ivuxolimab. The clonotype originates from an adult with an advanced solid tumor such as melanoma, head and neck, liver or kidney cancer. This chain links TRBV7-9 with TRBJ2-2; D unclear. CDR3 sequence reads: CASSLGLANTGELFF. Here the CDR3 DNA reads TGTGCCAGCAGCTTGGGCCTAGCGAACACCGGGGAGCTGTTTTTT.